The entry below describes one TCR beta chain. CDR1 is MNHEY, CDR2 SVGAGI, per germline. Trimming cost V 5 bases and J 2 bases, with 16 bases left between them. CDR3 size: 15 residues. These data are taken from a study of metastatic and nonmetastatic thyroid tumors. TCRdb recomputed clones from the PCR reads via MiXCR. The sample lists 30,000 to 45,000 clones, around 31% occurring once. Before thyroid surgery, none of the patients had received any treatment. The material sequenced was tumor tissue. The receptor was isolated from a female donor with papillary thyroid cancer or a benign thyroid nodule (not recorded which). Some clones in this sample may be carry-over from other donors' samples. The rearrangement links TRBV6-5 to TRBJ2-7; possible D gene TRBD2, 6 bases. The CDR3 sequence is CASSTERAVPYEQYF. DNA for the CDR3: TGTGCCAGCAGTACCGAGCGGGCTGTACCCTACGAGCAGTACTTC.